This TCR beta chain was recovered during a study of early T cells in non-severe SARS-CoV-2 infection. From germline, CDR1 is SGHRS and CDR2 YFSETQ. V was pared by 0 bases and J by 3 bases, with 15 bases between. The CDR3 has 16 residues. TCRdb independently ran MiXCR on the 5' RACE reads; one entry per CDR3 protein. The data show tens of thousands of distinct CDR3 sequences, around a tenth seen once. This clonotype occurred a few times. V is TRBV5-1 and J is TRBJ1-2; D is unresolved. This TCR was recovered from an adult who was a healthcare worker with PCR-confirmed SARS-CoV-2 infection or an uninfected control (not recorded which). The sample taken for sequencing was whole blood. CDR3 in DNA: TGCGCCAGCAGCTTGGGTCCGCACTACCCGGACTATGGCTACACCTTC. Encoded protein: CASSLGPHYPDYGYTF.